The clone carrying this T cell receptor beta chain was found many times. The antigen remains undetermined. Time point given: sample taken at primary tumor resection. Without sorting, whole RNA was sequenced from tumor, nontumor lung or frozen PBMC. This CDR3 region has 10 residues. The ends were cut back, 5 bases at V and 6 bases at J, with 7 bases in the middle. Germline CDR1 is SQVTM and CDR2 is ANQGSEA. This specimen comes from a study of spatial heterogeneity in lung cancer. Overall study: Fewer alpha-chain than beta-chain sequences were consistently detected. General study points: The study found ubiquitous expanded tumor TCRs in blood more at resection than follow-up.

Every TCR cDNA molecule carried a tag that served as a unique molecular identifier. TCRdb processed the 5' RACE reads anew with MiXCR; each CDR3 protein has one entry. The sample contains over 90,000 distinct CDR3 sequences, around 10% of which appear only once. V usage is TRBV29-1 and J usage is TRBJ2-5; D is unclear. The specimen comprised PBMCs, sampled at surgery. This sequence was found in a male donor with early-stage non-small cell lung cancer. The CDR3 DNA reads TGCAGCGTTACCTGGCAGACCCAGTACTTC. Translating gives CSVTWQTQYF.